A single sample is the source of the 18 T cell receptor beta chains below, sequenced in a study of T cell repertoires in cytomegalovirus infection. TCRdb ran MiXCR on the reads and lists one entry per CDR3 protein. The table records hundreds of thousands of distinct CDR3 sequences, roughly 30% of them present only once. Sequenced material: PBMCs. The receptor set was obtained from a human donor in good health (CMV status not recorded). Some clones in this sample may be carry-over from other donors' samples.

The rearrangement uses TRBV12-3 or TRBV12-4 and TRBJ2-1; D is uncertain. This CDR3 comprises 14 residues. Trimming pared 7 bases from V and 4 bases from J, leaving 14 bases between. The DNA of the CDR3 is TGTGCCAGCACCTTGACAATGGCTTACAATGAGCAGTTCTTC. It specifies CASTLTMAYNEQFF.

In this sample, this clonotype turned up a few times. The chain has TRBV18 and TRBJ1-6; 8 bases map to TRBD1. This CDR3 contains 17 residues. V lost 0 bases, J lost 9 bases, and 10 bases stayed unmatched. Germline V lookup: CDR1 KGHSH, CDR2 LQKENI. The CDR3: CASSPPHIDRGSSPLHF. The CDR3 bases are TGTGCCAGCTCACCACCTCATATCGACAGGGGTAGTTCACCCCTCCACTTT.

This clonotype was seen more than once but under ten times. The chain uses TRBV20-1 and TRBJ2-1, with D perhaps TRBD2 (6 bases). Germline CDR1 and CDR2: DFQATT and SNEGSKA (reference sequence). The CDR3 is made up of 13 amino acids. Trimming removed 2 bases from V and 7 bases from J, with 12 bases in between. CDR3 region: CSARSAAGNEQFF. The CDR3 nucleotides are TGCAGTGCTAGATCGGCCGCGGGGAATGAGCAGTTCTTC.

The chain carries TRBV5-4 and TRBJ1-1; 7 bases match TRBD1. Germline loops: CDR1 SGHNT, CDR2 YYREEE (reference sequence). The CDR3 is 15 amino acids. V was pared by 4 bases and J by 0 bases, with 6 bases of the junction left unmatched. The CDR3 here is CASSLGTEMNTEAFF. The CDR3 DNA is TGTGCCAGCAGCCTCGGGACAGAGATGAACACTGAAGCTTTCTTT.

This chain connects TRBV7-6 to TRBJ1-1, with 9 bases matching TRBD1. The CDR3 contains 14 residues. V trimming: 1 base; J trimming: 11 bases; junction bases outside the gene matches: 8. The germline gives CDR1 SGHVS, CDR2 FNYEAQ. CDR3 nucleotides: TGTGCCAGCAGCTTAGGGGACAGGGTGCGTCTCGCTTTCTTT. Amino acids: CASSLGDRVRLAFF.

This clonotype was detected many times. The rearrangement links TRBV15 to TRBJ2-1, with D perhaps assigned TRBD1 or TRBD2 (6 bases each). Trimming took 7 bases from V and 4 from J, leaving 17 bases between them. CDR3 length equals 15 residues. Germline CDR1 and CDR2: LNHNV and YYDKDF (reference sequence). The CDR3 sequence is CATTRRRGEYNEQFF. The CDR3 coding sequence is TGTGCCACCACCAGGAGGAGGGGGGAGTACAATGAGCAGTTCTTC.

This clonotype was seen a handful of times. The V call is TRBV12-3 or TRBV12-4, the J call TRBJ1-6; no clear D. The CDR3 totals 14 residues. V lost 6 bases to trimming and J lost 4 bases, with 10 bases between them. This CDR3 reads CASRSDSYNSPLHF. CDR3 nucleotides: TGTGCCAGCAGGTCTGATAGTTATAATTCACCCCTCCACTTT.

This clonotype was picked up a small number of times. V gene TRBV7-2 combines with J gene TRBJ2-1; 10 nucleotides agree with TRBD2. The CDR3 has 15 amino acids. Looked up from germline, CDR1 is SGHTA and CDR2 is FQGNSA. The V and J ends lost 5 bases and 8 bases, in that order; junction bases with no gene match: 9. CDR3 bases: TGTGCCAGCAGCGCGAGCGGGGGGGCCAGGGATGAGCAGTTCTTC. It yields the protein CASSASGGARDEQFF.

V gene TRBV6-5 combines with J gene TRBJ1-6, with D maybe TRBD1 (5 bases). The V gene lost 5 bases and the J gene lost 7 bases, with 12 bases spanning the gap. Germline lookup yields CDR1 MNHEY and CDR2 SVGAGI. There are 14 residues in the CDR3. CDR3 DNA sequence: TGTGCCAGCAGTAACTACAGGATGAATTCACCCCTCCACTTT. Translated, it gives CASSNYRMNSPLHF.

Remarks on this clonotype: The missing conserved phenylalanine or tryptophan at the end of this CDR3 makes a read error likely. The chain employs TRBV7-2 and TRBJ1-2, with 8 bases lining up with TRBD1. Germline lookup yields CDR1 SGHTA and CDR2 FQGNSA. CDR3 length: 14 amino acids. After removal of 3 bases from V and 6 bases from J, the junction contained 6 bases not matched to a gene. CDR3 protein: CASSLETGADGYTL. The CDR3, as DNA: TGTGCCAGCAGCTTGGAGACAGGGGCCGATGGCTACACCTTA.

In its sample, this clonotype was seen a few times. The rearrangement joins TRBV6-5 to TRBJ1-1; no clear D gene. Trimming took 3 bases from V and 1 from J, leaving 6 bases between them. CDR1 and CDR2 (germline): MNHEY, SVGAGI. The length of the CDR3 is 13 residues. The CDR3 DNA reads TGTGCCAGCAGTTATTGGAGGAACACTGAAGCTTTCTTT. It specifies CASSYWRNTEAFF.

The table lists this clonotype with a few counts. The CDR3 DNA is TGCAGTGCTGACGACCGTAGTAAAAACATTCAGTACTTC. Its protein product is CSADDRSKNIQYF. The chain joins TRBV20-1 to TRBJ2-4; the D is unclear. V lost 5 bases and J lost 4, with 12 bases in between. This CDR3 region has 13 residues. CDR1 and CDR2 (germline): DFQATT, SNEGSKA (reference sequence).

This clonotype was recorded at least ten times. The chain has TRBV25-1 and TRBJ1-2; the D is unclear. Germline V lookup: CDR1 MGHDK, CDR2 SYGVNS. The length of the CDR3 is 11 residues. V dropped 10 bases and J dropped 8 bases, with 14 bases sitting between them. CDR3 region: CATRLGVGYTF. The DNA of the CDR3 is TGTGCCACTCGATTGGGCGTCGGCTACACCTTC.

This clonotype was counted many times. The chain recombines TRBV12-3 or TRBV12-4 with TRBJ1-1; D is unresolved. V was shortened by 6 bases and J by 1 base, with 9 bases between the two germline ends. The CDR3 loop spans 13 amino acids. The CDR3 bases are TGTGCCAGCAGCTTACGGGAGAACACTGAAGCTTTCTTT. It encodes CASSLRENTEAFF.

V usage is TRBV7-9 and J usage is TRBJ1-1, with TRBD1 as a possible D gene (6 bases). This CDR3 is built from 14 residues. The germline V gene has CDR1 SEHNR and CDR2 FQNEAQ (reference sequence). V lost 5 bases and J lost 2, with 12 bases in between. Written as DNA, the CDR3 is TGTGCCAGCAGCCCTACAGGGTTAAACACTGAAGCTTTCTTT. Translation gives CASSPTGLNTEAFF.

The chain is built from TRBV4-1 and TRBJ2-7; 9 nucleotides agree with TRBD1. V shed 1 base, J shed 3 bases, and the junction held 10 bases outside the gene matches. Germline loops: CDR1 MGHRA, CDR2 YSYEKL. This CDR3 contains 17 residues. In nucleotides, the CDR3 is TGCGCCAGCAGCCAAGCCGGACCGGGACAGGGTCACTACGAGCAGTACTTC. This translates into CASSQAGPGQGHYEQYF.

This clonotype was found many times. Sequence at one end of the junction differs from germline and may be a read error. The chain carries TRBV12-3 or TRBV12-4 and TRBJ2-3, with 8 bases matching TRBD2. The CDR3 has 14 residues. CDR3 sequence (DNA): TGTGCCAGCAGTATAGCGGGGAGCACAGATACGCAGTATTTT. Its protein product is CASSIAGSTDTQYF.

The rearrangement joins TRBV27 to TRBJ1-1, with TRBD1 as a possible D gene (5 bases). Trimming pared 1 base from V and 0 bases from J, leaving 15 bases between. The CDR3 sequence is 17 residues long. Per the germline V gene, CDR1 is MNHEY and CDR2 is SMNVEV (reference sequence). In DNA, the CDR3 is TGTGCCAGCAGTTTATACCCCGGCAGGGCTATGAACACTGAAGCTTTCTTT. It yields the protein CASSLYPGRAMNTEAFF.